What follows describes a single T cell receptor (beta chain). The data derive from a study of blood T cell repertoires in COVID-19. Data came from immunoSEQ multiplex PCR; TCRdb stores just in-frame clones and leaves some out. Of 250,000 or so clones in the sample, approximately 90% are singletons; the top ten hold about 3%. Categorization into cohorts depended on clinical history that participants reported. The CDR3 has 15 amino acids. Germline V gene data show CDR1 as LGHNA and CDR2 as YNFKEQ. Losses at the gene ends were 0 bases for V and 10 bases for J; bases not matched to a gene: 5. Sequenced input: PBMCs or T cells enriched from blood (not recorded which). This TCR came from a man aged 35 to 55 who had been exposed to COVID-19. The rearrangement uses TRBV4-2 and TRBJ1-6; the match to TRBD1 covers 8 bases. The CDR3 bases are TGTGCCAGCAGCCAAGACTCAGGGGGCAGGTCACCCCTCCACTTT. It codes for CASSQDSGGRSPLHF.